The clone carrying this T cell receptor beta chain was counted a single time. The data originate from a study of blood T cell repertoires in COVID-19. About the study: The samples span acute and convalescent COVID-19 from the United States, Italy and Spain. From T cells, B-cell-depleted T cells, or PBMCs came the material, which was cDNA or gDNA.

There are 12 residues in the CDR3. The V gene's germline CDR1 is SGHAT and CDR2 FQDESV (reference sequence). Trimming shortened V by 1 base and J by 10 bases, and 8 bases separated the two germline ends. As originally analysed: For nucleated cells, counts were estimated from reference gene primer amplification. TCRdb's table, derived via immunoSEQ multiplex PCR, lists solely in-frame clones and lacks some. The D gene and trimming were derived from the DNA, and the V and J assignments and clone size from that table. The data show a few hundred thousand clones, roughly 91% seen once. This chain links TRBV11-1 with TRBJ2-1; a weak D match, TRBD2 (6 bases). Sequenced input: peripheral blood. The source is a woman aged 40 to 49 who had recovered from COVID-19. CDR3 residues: CASSLGGGEQFF. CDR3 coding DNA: TGTGCCAGCAGCTTAGGTGGAGGGGAGCAGTTCTTC.